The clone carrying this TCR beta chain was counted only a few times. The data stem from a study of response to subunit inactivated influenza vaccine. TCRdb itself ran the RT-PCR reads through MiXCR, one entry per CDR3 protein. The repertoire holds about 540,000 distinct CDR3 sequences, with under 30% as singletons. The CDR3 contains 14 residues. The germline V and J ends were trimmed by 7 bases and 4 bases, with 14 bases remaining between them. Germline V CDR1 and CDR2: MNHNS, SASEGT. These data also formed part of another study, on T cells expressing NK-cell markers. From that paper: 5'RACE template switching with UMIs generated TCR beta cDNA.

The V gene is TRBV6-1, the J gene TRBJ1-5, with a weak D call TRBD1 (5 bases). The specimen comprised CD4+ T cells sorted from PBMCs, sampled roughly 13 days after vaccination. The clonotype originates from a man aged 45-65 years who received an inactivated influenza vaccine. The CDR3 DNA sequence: TGTGCCAGCACCCGCAGGGTAATGAATCAGCCCCAGCATTTT. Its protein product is CASTRRVMNQPQHF.